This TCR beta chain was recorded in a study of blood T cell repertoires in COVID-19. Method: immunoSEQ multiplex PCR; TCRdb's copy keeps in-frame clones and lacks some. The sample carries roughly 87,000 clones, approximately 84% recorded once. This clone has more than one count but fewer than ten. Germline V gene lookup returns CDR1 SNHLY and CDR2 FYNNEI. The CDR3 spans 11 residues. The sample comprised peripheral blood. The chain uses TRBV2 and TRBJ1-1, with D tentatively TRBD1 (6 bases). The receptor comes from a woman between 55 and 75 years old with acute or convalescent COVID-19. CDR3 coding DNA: TGTTCCACTGGACTAGGGGGGGAAGCTTTCTTT. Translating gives CSTGLGGEAFF.